This T cell receptor beta chain was obtained from a study of cytomegalovirus exposure and HLA in healthy donors. Both 60 Vbeta primers and 13 Jbeta primers went into the PCR. The table came from immunoSEQ multiplex PCR; TCRdb's copy has only in-frame clones and leaves some out. The sample lists 85,000 to 95,000 clones; less than 8% were seen once. V was shortened by 0 bases and J by 5 bases, with 8 bases between the two germline ends. CDR1 is SGHNT, CDR2 YYREEE, per germline (reference sequence). There are 14 residues in the CDR3. This chain uses TRBV5-4 with TRBJ2-2; the D is unclear. The sequence came from a middle-aged man in good health and CMV-seronegative. Sequencing was performed on PBMCs. In DNA, the CDR3 is TGTGCCAGCAGCTTGGATTCAGGAACCGGGGAGCTGTTTTTT. Protein product: CASSLDSGTGELFF. Full variable domain (rest looked up from reference TRBV5-4 and TRBJ2-2): ETGVTQSPTHLIKTRGQQVTLRCSSQSGHNTVSWYQQALGQGPQFIFQYYREEENGRGNFPPRFSGLQFPNYSSELNVNALELDDSALYLCASSLDSGTGELFFGEGSRLTVL.